This T cell receptor (beta chain) was captured by sequencing in a study of a mutant IDH1 vaccine in newly diagnosed glioma. At the level of the study: Commencement of vaccination occurred 4-6 weeks following radiotherapy alone, or concurrently with temozolomide cycles. There were roughly 60% males and roughly 38% females among treated patients, whose mean age was approximately 40 years.

Sequenced by immunoSEQ multiplex PCR; TCRdb stores in-frame clones only, minus some. The sample lists approximately 80,000 clones, 91% occurring once. As for time point: week 5, during vaccination. Topical imiquimod was applied with each vaccine dose, which held 300 ug of mutant IDH1 20-mer peptide. Germline values: CDR1 LGHNA, CDR2 YNFKEQ. This CDR3 spans 18 amino acids. V lost 0 bases, J lost 1 base, and 15 bases lay in between. Worth noting for this clone: Its antigen remains unknown.

Source: PBMCs, taken from a glioma patient whose treatment included an IDH1 peptide vaccine. The receptor's source is a woman aged 45-65 years with glioma. The V call is TRBV4-2, the J call TRBJ2-2, with D perhaps being TRBD1 or TRBD2 (5 bases each). CDR3 coding DNA: TGTGCCAGCAGCCAAGATAGGTTCGGGACGCAGAACACCGGGGAGCTGTTTTTT. As protein: CASSQDRFGTQNTGELFF.